A single sample is the source of the 5 T cell receptor beta chains below, sequenced in a study of CD8 T cells in Susac syndrome. RNA was extracted with the RNeasy kit, and a quantity of 0.5 to 1 ug was reverse transcribed using random hexamers. A single record per CDR3 protein comes from TCRdb applying MiXCR to the immunoSEQ multiplex PCR reads. The repertoire consists of roughly 180,000 distinct CDR3 sequences, with around 94% occurring once and the leading ten covering around 0.14%. Sequenced input: CD4+ T cells from PBMCs. These receptors all stem from a human donor in good health.

V usage is TRBV13 and J usage is TRBJ2-7; D ambiguous. The CDR3 sequence is 12 residues long. Trimming took off 5 bases at V and 6 bases at J, with 11 bases between the two ends. In germline, CDR1 is PRHDT, CDR2 FYEKMQ (reference sequence). CDR3 DNA sequence: TGTGCCAGCAGCCAAACTTTCGGCGAGCAGTACTTC. Translating gives CASSQTFGEQYF.

This chain uses TRBV15 with TRBJ2-5, with 9 bases fitting TRBD2. Germline V lookup: CDR1 LNHNV, CDR2 YYDKDF (reference sequence). The CDR3 is 15 amino acids. V was clipped by 0 bases and J by 4 bases; unmatched bases: 3. This CDR3 reads CATSRERGGLETQYF. CDR3 nucleotide sequence: TGTGCCACCAGCAGAGAGCGGGGGGGCCTAGAGACCCAGTACTTC.

V gene TRBV12-3 or TRBV12-4 combines with J gene TRBJ1-1, with 7 bases identical to TRBD1. Trimming removed 7 bases from V and 11 bases from J; junction bases left unmatched: 10. The CDR3 totals 12 residues. CDR3 loop: CASIRTGGRAFF. The CDR3 nucleotides read TGTGCCAGCATTCGGACAGGAGGACGGGCTTTCTTT.

The chain has TRBV6-2 or TRBV6-3 and TRBJ1-1; D unclear. CDR1 and CDR2 from the germline V gene are MNHEY and SVGEGT. The length of the CDR3 is 15 residues. V was trimmed by 2 bases and J by 0 bases, leaving 10 bases between them. The CDR3 loop is CASSYGRGLNTEAFF. CDR3 DNA: TGTGCCAGCAGTTACGGGCGGGGATTGAACACTGAAGCTTTCTTT.

The J gene is TRBJ2-7, the V gene TRBV29-1, with D possibly being TRBD1 (5 bases). The CDR3 has 12 residues. Germline CDR1 and CDR2: SQVTM and ANQGSEA. V was shortened by 4 bases and J by 0 bases, with 7 bases between the two germline ends. The CDR3 loop reads CSVAQGSYEQYF. The CDR3 DNA reads as TGCAGCGTTGCCCAGGGCTCCTACGAGCAGTACTTC.